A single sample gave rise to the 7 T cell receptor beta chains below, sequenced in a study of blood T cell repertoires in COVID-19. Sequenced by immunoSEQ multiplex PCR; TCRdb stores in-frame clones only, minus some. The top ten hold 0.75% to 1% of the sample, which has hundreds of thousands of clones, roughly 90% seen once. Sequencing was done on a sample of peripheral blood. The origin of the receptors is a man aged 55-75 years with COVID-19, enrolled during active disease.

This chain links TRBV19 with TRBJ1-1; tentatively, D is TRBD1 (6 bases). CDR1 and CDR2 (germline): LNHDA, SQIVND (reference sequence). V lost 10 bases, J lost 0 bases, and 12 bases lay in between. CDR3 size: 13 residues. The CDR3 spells CATGQRMNTEAFF. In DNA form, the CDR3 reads TGTGCCACTGGACAGAGGATGAACACTGAAGCTTTCTTT.

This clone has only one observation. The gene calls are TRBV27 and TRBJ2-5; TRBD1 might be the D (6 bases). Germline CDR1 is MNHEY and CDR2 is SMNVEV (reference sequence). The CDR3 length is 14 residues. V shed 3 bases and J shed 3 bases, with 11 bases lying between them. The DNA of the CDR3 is TGTGCCAGCAGTTTCGGGCAGGGGAAAGAGACCCAGTACTTC. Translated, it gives CASSFGQGKETQYF.

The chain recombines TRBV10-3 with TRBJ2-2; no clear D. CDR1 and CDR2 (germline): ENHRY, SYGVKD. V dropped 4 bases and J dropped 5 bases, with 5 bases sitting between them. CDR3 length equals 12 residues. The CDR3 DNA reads TGTGCCATCAGTGGAACTACCGGGGAGCTGTTTTTT. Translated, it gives CAISGTTGELFF.

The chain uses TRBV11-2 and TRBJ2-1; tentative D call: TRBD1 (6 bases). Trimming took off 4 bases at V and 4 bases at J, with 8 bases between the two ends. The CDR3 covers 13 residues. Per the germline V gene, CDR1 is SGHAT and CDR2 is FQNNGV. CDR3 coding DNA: TGTGCCAGCAGCTCCACAGGGTACAATGAGCAGTTCTTC. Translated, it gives CASSSTGYNEQFF.

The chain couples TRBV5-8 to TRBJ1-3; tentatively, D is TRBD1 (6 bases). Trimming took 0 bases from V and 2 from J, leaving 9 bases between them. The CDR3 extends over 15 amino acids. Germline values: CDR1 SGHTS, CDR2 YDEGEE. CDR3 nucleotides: TGTGCCAGCAGCTTGGTACAGGGTACTGGAAACACCATATATTTT. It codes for CASSLVQGTGNTIYF.

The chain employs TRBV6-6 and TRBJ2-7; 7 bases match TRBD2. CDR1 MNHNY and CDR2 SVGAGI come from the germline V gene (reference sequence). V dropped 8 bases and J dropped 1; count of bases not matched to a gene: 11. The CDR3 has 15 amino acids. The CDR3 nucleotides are TGTGCCAGCGGCCCCCGGGACTACGGATCCTACGAGCAGTACTTC. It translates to CASGPRDYGSYEQYF.

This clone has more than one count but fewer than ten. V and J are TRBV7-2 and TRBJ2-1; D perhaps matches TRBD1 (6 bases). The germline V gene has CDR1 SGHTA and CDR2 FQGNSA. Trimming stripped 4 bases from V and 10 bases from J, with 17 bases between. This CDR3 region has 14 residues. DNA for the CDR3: TGTGCCAGCAGCTCGCAAAAACAGGGAACCGAGCAGTTCTTC. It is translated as CASSSQKQGTEQFF.